This T cell receptor (beta chain) stems from a study of CD8 T cells in Susac syndrome. Study conclusions and caveats: The relatively small number of individuals in the TCR sequencing and HLA analysis was acknowledged by the study.

Negative isolation was used for CD8+ and CD4+ T cells, and FACS enrichment was applied to TEMRA cells. Random hexamers served to reverse transcribe roughly 0.5 to 1 ug RNA. TCRdb redid the calling of the immunoSEQ multiplex PCR reads with MiXCR, one entry per CDR3 protein. The profile shows about 300,000 distinct CDR3 sequences, 85% of them singletons. A remark on this clonotype: Its antigen is currently unknown.

The CDR3 has 17 residues. Trimming took off 3 bases at V and 4 bases at J, with 19 bases between the two ends. The V gene's germline CDR1 is KGHSY and CDR2 FQNENV. Input material: CD8+ T cells from PBMCs. The receptor comes from a human donor with multiple sclerosis. The V call is TRBV16, the J call TRBJ2-1, with D possibly TRBD2 on 6 matching bases. CDR3 in DNA: TGTGCCAGCAGCCAGTCTATACGACTAGGATCTTACAATGAGCAGTTCTTC. Translated, it gives CASSQSIRLGSYNEQFF.